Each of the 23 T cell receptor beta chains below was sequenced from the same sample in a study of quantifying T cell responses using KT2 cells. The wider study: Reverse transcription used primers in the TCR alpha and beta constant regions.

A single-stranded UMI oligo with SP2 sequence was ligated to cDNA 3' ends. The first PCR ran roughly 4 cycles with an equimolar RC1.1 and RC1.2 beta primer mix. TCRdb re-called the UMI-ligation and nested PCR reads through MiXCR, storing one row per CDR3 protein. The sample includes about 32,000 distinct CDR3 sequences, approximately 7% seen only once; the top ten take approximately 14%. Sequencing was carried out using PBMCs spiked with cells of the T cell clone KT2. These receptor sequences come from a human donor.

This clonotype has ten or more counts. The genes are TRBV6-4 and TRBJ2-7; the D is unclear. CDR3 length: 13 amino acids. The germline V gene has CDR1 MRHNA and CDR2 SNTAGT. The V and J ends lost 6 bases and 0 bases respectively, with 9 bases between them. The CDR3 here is CASSHEASYEQYF. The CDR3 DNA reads TGTGCCAGCAGCCACGAAGCCTCCTACGAGCAGTACTTC.

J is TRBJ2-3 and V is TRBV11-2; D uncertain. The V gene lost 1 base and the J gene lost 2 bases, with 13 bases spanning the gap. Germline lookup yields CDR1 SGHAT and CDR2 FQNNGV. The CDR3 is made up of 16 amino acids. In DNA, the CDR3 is TGTGCCAGCAGCTTAGGCCCACAACTGGCCACAGATACGCAGTATTTT. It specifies CASSLGPQLATDTQYF. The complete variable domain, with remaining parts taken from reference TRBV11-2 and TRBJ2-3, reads EAGVAQSPRYKIIEKRQSVAFWCNPISGHATLYWYQQILGQGPKLLIQFQNNGVVDDSQLPKDRFSAERLKGVDSTLKIQPAKLEDSAVYLCASSLGPQLATDTQYFGPGTRLTVL.

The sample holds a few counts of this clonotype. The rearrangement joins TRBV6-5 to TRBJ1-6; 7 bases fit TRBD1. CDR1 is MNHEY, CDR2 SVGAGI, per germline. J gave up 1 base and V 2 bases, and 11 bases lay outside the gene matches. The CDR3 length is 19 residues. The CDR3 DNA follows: TGTGCCAGCAGTTACACGACAGGGCTCCGGGGATCCTATAATTCACCCCTCCACTTT. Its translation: CASSYTTGLRGSYNSPLHF.

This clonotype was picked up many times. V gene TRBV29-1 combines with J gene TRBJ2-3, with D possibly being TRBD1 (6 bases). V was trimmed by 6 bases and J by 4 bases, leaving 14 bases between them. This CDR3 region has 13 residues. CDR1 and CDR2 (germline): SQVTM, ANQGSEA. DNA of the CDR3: TGCAGCGTCTCTAGTGGGGGCGCAGATACGCAGTATTTT. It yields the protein CSVSSGGADTQYF.

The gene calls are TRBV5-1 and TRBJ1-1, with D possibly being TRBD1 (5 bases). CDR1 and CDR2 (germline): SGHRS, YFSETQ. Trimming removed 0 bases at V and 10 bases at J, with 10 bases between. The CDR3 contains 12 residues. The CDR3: CASSLDTGGAFF. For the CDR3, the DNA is TGCGCCAGCAGCTTGGACACCGGGGGAGCTTTCTTT. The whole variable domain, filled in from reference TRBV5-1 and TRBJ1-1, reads KAGVTQTPRYLIKTRGQQVTLSCSPISGHRSVSWYQQTPGQGLQFLFEYFSETQRNKGNFPGRFSGRQFSNSRSEMNVSTLELGDSALYLCASSLDTGGAFFGQGTRLTVV.

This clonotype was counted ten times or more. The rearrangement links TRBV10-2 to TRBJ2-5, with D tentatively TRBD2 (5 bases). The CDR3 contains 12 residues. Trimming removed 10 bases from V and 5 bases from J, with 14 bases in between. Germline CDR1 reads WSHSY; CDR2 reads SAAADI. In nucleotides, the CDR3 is TGCGCCACGGGGTCCCAACGGGAGACCCAGTACTTC. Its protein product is CATGSQRETQYF.

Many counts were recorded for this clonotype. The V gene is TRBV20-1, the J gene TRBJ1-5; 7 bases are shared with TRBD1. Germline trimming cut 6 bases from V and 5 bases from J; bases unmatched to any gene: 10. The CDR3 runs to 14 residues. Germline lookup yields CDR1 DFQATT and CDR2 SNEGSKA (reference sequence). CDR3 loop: CSAKTGMDYQPQHF. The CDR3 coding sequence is TGCAGTGCAAAGACAGGGATGGATTATCAGCCCCAGCATTTT.

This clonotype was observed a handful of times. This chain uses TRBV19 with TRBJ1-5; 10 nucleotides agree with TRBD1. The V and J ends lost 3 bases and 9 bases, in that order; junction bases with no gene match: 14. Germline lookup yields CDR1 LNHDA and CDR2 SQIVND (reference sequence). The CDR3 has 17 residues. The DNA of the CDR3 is TGTGCCAGTAGTATTAGACAGGGGGCGACGCAGGCTGGGCCCCAGCATTTT. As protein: CASSIRQGATQAGPQHF. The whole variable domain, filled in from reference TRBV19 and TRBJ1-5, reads DGGITQSPKYLFRKEGQNVTLSCEQNLNHDAMYWYRQDPGQGLRLIYYSQIVNDFQKGDIAEGYSVSREKKESFPLTVTSAQKNPTAFYLCASSIRQGATQAGPQHFGDGTRLSIL.

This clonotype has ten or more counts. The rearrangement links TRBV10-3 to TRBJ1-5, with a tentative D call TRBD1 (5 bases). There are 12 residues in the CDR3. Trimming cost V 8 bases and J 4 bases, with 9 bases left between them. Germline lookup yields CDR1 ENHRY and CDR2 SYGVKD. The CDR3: CAIQEGNQPQHF. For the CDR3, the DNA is TGTGCCATCCAGGAGGGGAATCAGCCCCAGCATTTT.

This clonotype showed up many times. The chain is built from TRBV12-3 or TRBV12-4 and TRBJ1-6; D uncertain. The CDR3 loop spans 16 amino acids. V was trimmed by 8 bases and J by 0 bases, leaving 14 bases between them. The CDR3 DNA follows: TGTGCCAGCCGGGTTCCGGTCAGCTCCTATAATTCACCCCTCCACTTT. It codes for CASRVPVSSYNSPLHF.

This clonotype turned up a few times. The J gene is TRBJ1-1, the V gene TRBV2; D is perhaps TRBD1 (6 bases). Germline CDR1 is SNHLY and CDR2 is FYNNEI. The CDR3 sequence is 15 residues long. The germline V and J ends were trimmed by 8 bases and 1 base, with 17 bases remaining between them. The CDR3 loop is CASSSTTTGNTEAFF. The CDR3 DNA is TGTGCCAGCTCATCGACCACGACAGGGAACACTGAAGCTTTCTTT.

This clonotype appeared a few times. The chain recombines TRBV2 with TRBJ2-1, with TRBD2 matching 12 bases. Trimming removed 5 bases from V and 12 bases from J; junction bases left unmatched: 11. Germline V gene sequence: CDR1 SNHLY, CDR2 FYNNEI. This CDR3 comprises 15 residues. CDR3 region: CASSPPSGGAVPQFF. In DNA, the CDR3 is TGTGCCAGCAGTCCCCCTAGCGGGGGGGCAGTTCCGCAGTTCTTC.

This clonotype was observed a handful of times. Here the CDR3 reads CASSQRRGSHGYTF. CDR3 sequence (DNA): TGTGCCAGCAGCCAACGCAGGGGGAGCCATGGCTACACCTTC. The chain is built from TRBV3-1 and TRBJ1-2; 7 nucleotides match TRBD1. V shed 2 bases and J 6 bases; nucleotides not matched to a gene: 6. CDR1 and CDR2 (germline): LGHDT, YNNKEL (reference sequence). The CDR3 consists of 14 residues.

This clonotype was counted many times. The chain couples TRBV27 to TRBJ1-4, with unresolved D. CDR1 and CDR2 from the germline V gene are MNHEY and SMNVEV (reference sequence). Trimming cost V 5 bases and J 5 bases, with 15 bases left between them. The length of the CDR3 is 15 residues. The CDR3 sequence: CASSQLSGLNEKLFF. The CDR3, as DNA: TGTGCCAGCAGTCAACTGTCTGGACTGAATGAAAAACTGTTTTTT. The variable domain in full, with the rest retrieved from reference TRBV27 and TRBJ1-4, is EAQVTQNPRYLITVTGKKLTVTCSQNMNHEYMSWYRQDPGLGLRQIYYSMNVEVTDKGDVPEGYKVSRKEKRNFPLILESPSPNQTSLYFCASSQLSGLNEKLFFGSGTQLSVL.

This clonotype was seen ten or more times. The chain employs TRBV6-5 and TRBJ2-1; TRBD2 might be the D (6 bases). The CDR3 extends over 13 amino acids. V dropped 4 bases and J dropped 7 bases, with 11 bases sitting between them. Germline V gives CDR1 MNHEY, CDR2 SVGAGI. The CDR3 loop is CASSSGLNNEQFF. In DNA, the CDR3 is TGTGCCAGCAGTTCGGGACTTAATAATGAGCAGTTCTTC.

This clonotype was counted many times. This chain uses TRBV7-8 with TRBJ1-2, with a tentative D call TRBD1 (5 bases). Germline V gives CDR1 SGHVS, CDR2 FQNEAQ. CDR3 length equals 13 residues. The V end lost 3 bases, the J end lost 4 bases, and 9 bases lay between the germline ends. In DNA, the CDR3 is TGTGCCAGCAGCTTGGAAGGGGCCTATGGCTACACCTTC. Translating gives CASSLEGAYGYTF.

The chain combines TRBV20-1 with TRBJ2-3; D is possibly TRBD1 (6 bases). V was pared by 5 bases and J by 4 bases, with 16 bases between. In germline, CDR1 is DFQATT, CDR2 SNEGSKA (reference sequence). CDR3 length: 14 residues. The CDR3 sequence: CSALQGSGADTQYF. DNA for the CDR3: TGCAGTGCTCTCCAGGGGAGTGGGGCAGATACGCAGTATTTT.

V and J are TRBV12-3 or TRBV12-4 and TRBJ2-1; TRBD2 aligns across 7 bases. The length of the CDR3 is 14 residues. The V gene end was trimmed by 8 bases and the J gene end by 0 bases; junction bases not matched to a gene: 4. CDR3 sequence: CASRGEGSYNEQFF. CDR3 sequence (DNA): TGTGCCAGCCGAGGGGAGGGCTCCTACAATGAGCAGTTCTTC.

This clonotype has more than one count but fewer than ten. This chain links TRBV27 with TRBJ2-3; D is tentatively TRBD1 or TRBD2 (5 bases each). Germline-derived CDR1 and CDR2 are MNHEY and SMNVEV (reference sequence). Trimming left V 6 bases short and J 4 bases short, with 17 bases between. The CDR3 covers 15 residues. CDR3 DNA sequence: TGTGCCAGCAGGATCGAGAGGGGTTGGCCAGATACGCAGTATTTT. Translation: CASRIERGWPDTQYF.

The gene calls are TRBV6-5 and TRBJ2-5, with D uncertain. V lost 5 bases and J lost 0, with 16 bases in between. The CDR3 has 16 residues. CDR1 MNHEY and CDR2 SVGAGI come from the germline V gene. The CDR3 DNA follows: TGTGCCAGCAGTCCCCTTGGTGGTAGGGACCAAGAGACCCAGTACTTC. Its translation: CASSPLGGRDQETQYF.

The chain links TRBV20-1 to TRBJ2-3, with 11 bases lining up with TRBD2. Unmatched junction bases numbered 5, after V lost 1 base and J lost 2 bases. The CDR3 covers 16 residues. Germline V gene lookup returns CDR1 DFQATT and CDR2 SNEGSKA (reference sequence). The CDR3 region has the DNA TGCAGTGCTAGAGTAGCGGGACTAGCGGTCACAGATACGCAGTATTTT. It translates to CSARVAGLAVTDTQYF.

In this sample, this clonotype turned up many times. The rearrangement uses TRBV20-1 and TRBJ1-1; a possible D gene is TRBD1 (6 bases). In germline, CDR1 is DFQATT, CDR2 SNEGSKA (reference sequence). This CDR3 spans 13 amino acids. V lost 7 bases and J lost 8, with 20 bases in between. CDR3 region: CSVNTGAAREAFF. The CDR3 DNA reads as TGCAGTGTTAATACGGGGGCCGCCCGGGAAGCTTTCTTT.

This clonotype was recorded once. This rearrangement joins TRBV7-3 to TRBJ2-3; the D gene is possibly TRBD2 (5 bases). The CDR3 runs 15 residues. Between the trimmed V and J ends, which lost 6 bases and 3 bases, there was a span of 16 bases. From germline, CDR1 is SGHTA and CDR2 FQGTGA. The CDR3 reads CASSPTRASTDTQYF. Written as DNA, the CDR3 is TGTGCCAGCAGTCCAACGAGGGCCTCGACAGATACGCAGTATTTT.